A selection of T cell receptor beta chains follows, all from one sample in a study of shared clonotypes between healthy human individuals. Sequencing was performed with immunoSEQ multiplex PCR; in TCRdb, only in-frame clones are kept and a portion is missing. The table includes more than 2 million clones, 85% to 95% detected once. The specimen was naive CD4+ T cells sorted from blood. The receptors originated from a man aged 18 to 30 in good health. Each CDR3 is given with its conserved first and last residue. D genes are given only for firm matches. Clone size appears in some rows only: once, few, many, or a class for an expanded clone.

>-|TRBJ1-6|-|TRBV21-1
CASSNVGLHF
TGTGCCAGCAGCAACGTAGGACTCCACTTT
>TRBD2|TRBJ2-3|-|TRBV28
CASSLRGARPQYF
TGTGCCAGCAGCCTGCGGGGGGCACGGCCGCAGTATTTT
>-|TRBJ1-2|-|TRBV2
CASSEKGGDYGYTF
TGTGCCAGCAGTGAAAAGGGGGGAGACTATGGCTACACCTTC
>TRBD2|TRBJ2-5|-|TRBV7-9
CASSTLAGGAETQYF
TGTGCCAGCAGCACTTTAGCGGGGGGGGCAGAGACCCAGTACTTC
>-|TRBJ2-7|-|TRBV9
CASSAGHRGGTGGEQYF
TGTGCCAGCAGCGCGGGTCACAGGGGAGGGACCGGGGGCGAGCAGTACTTC
>-|TRBJ2-1|-|TRBV5-8
CASSFRAGGNEQFF
TGTGCCAGCAGCTTCCGGGCTGGGGGGAATGAGCAGTTCTTC
>-|TRBJ1-3|-|TRBV6-5
CASSSGGNTIYF
TGTGCCAGCAGTTCCGGGGGGAACACCATATATTTT
>-|TRBJ2-7|-|TRBV18
CASSPPDSYEQYF
TGTGCCAGCTCACCACCTGACAGCTACGAGCAGTACTTC
>TRBD2|TRBJ2-3|-|TRBV5-1
CASSSLAGSTDTQYF
TGCGCCAGCAGCTCACTAGCGGGGAGCACAGATACGCAGTATTTT
>-|TRBJ2-2|few|TRBV25-1
CASSEVQGATGELFF
TGTGCCAGCAGTGAGGTACAGGGAGCCACCGGGGAGCTGTTTTTT
>TRBD1|TRBJ1-3|-|TRBV5-4
CASSSDRGSRSGNTIYF
TGTGCCAGCAGCTCGGACAGGGGGTCGCGCTCTGGAAACACCATATATTTT
>TRBD1|TRBJ1-5|-|TRBV5-1
CASSLTGDNQPQHF
TGCGCCAGCAGCCTAACAGGGGACAATCAGCCCCAGCATTTT
>TRBD1|TRBJ1-3|-|TRBV18
CASSPGQGGSGNTIYF
TGTGCCAGCTCACCGGGACAGGGTGGCTCTGGAAACACCATATATTTT
>TRBD1|TRBJ2-2|-|TRBV6-4
CASSIQDRVNSNTGELFF
TGTGCCAGCAGCATTCAGGACAGGGTAAATAGTAACACCGGGGAGCTGTTTTTT
>-|TRBJ2-3|-|TRBV18
CASSPLVGDQADTQYF
TGTGCCAGCTCACCATTAGTAGGGGACCAGGCAGATACGCAGTATTTT
>-|TRBJ2-7|-|TRBV7-2
CASSPQDVGEQYF
TGTGCCAGCAGCCCCCAGGACGTGGGCGAGCAGTACTTC
>-|TRBJ1-1|once|TRBV16
CASSQQGGETEAFF
TGTGCCAGCAGCCAACAGGGAGGGGAGACTGAAGCTTTCTTT
>-|TRBJ1-4|-|TRBV29-1
CSGRPSTNEKLFF
TGCAGCGGCCGTCCTTCGACTAATGAAAAACTGTTTTTT
>TRBD1|TRBJ1-4|-|TRBV2
CASSPHRGGTNEKLFF
TGTGCCAGCAGTCCGCACAGGGGCGGCACTAATGAAAAACTGTTTTTT
>-|TRBJ1-1|-|TRBV5-1
CASSLVSRATMNTEAFF
TGCGCCAGCAGCTTGGTAAGCAGGGCTACGATGAACACTGAAGCTTTCTTT
>TRBD1|TRBJ1-5|-|TRBV5-1
CASSLAGTVDQPQHF
TGCGCCAGCAGCTTGGCAGGGACAGTGGATCAGCCCCAGCATTTT
>-|TRBJ1-5|-|TRBV10-3
CAISEDKNQPQHF
TGTGCCATCAGTGAAGACAAAAATCAGCCCCAGCATTTT
>-|TRBJ2-7|-|TRBV11-1
CATSGRGTYEQYF
TGTGCCACCTCGGGGCGGGGAACCTACGAGCAGTACTTC
>-|TRBJ1-1|-|TRBV9
CASSVGERARNTEAFF
TGTGCCAGCAGCGTAGGGGAGAGAGCGAGGAACACTGAAGCTTTCTTT
>-|TRBJ2-1|-|TRBV7-9
CASSLPTDKNEQFF
TGTGCCAGCAGCTTACCCACAGACAAGAATGAGCAGTTCTTC
>TRBD1|TRBJ2-1|-|TRBV6-4
CASRADRAGNEQFF
TGTGCCAGCCGGGCGGACAGGGCCGGCAATGAGCAGTTCTTC
>-|TRBJ1-6|once|TRBV2
CASQEFNSPLHF
TGTGCCAGCCAGGAATTTAATTCACCCCTCCACTTT
>-|TRBJ2-2|-|TRBV4-1
CASSLRSDTGELFF
TGCGCCAGCAGCCTAAGGAGCGACACCGGGGAGCTGTTTTTT
>-|TRBJ1-2|-|TRBV6-1
CASSDFGQPEDGYTF
TGTGCCAGCAGTGATTTCGGACAACCAGAGGACGGCTACACCTTC
>TRBD1|TRBJ2-7|-|TRBV5-8
CASSLGRGTGSYEQYF
TGTGCCAGCAGCTTGGGAAGAGGGACAGGGTCCTACGAGCAGTACTTC
>-|TRBJ2-7|-|TRBV9
CASSEGTGYEQYF
TGTGCCAGCAGCGAGGGGACGGGCTACGAGCAGTACTTC